These 14 T cell receptor beta chains were sequenced from one sample in a study of T cell repertoires in cytomegalovirus infection. TCRdb reanalysed the reads using MiXCR and keeps one entry per CDR3 protein. The table shows some 680,000 distinct CDR3 sequences, with about a third occurring only once. The sample was PBMCs. These receptors originate from a human donor in good health (CMV status not recorded). Some clones in this sample may be carry-over from other donors' samples.

This clonotype occurred many times. This rearrangement joins TRBV7-8 to TRBJ1-2, with TRBD1 identical over 10 bases. The CDR3 is 15 amino acids. Germline CDR1 SGHVS, CDR2 FQNEAQ. The V and J ends lost 6 bases and 4 bases, in that order; junction bases with no gene match: 8. The CDR3 spells CASSPDRGSAYGYTF. CDR3 nucleotide sequence: TGTGCCAGCAGTCCGGACAGGGGGAGTGCCTATGGCTACACCTTC.

The sample holds a few counts of this clonotype. The rearrangement uses TRBV15 and TRBJ1-5; D call uncertain. The V gene lost 0 bases and the J gene lost 2 bases, with 5 bases spanning the gap. This CDR3 has 14 residues. Germline CDR1 reads LNHNV; CDR2 reads YYDKDF (reference sequence). In DNA form, the CDR3 reads TGTGCCACCAGCAGAGAGAGGGGCAATCAGCCCCAGCATTTT. Translation: CATSRERGNQPQHF. Supplemented by reference TRBV15 and TRBJ1-5, the full variable domain reads DAMVIQNPRYQVTQFGKPVTLSCSQTLNHNVMYWYQQKSSQAPKLLFHYYDKDFNNEADTPDNFQSRRPNTSFCFLDIRSPGLGDTAMYLCATSRERGNQPQHFGDGTRLSIL.

This clonotype has a handful of counts. CDR3 loop: CASSPALGRKNTEAFF. CDR3 in DNA: TGTGCCAGCAGCCCCGCCCTAGGGCGGAAGAACACTGAAGCTTTCTTT. This chain joins TRBV11-1 and TRBJ1-1, with D uncertain. CDR1 is SGHAT and CDR2 is FQDESV in the germline V gene (reference sequence). CDR3 length equals 16 residues. V dropped 5 bases and J dropped 1 base, with 17 bases sitting between them.

The chain couples TRBV5-1 to TRBJ1-2; 7 nucleotides align to TRBD1. This CDR3 has 16 residues. Germline assignment: CDR1 SGHRS and CDR2 YFSETQ. The V segment lost 4 bases and the J segment 0 bases; nucleotides outside the gene matches: 9. The CDR3 protein is CASSPGDSSPNYGYTF. The CDR3 nucleotides are TGCGCCAGCAGCCCCGGGGACAGTTCTCCTAACTATGGCTACACCTTC.

The CDR3 here is CASSSTTSYTDTQYF. CDR3 coding DNA: TGTGCCAGCAGCTCGACAACTAGTTATACAGATACGCAGTATTTT. The chain carries TRBV7-2 and TRBJ2-3; D possibly corresponds to TRBD2 (5 bases). Per the germline V gene, CDR1 is SGHTA and CDR2 is FQGNSA. The CDR3 contains 15 residues. The V end lost 4 bases, the J end lost 3 bases, and 14 bases lay between the germline ends.

This clonotype was seen just once. V gene TRBV27 combines with J gene TRBJ2-5, with D perhaps matching TRBD2 (5 bases). The length of the CDR3 is 16 residues. Per the germline V gene, CDR1 is MNHEY and CDR2 is SMNVEV (reference sequence). Trimming stripped 5 bases from V and 1 base from J, with 17 bases between. CDR3 residues: CASSPLLFSGQETQYF. The CDR3 DNA sequence: TGTGCCAGCAGTCCCCTCCTTTTCAGCGGCCAAGAGACCCAGTACTTC.

A remark on this clonotype: The CDR3 end shows no conserved phenylalanine or tryptophan, and so a read error is likely. The DNA is omitted, as the CDR3 cannot be located on it reliably, and the CDR3 follows TCRdb's listing. The gene calls are TRBV7-9 and TRBJ2-7; TRBD1 is the table's D call and was not checked against the DNA. The germline V gene encodes CDR1 SEHNR and CDR2 FQNEAQ (reference sequence). Counting both end residues, the CDR3 totals 15 amino acids. The chain's CDR3 is CSSCPRGVALLEHYC.

Only a few counts were recorded for this clonotype. The chain links TRBV6-1 to TRBJ2-7; 9 bases line up with TRBD1. The CDR3 is 15 amino acids. J lost 5 bases, V lost 0 bases, and 5 bases had no gene match. Germline CDR1 reads MNHNS; CDR2 reads SASEGT. In nucleotides, the CDR3 is TGTGCCAGCAGTGAAGCAGGGACAGGGTTCAACGAGCAGTACTTC. This sequence encodes CASSEAGTGFNEQYF.

Concerning this clonotype itself: A read error is likely, as this CDR3 ends without the conserved phenylalanine or tryptophan. The V call is TRBV27, the J call TRBJ2-7; maybe TRBD2 (6 bases). V lost 5 bases, J lost 6 bases, and 17 bases lay in between. The length of the CDR3 is 14 residues. CDR1 and CDR2 (germline): MNHEY, SMNVEV (reference sequence). This CDR3 reads CASSPPGGASEQYL. CDR3 DNA sequence: TGTGCCAGCAGTCCCCCAGGAGGGGCAAGCGAGCAGTACTTA.

V usage is TRBV7-8 and J usage is TRBJ1-1; perhaps TRBD1 as D (6 bases). V was trimmed by 5 bases and J by 6 bases, leaving 19 bases between them. The CDR3 loop spans 15 amino acids. Germline values: CDR1 SGHVS, CDR2 FQNEAQ. The CDR3 nucleotides are TGTGCCAGCAGCCCCCAAACAGGGAAGAAGGCTGAAGCTTTCTTT. Its protein is CASSPQTGKKAEAFF.

On this clonotype itself: No conserved phenylalanine or tryptophan is present at the end of the CDR3, so a read error is the likely explanation. This sequence joins TRBV18 and TRBJ2-1, with 8 bases matching TRBD2. The CDR3 is 16 residues long. Germline V gives CDR1 KGHSH, CDR2 LQKENI. The CDR3 sequence: CASSPLTGGTYKEQFL. For the CDR3, the DNA is TGTGCCAGCTCACCACTGACGGGGGGGACCTACAAGGAGCAGTTCTTA.

The chain carries TRBV6-8 and TRBJ1-4; D is perhaps TRBD1 (5 bases). The CDR3 runs 15 residues. Trimming removed 7 bases from V and 7 bases from J, with 19 bases in between. Per germline, CDR1 MNHGY and CDR2 SAAAGT. The chain's CDR3 is CASKGQTALREKLFF. DNA for the CDR3: TGTGCCAGCAAAGGCCAGACAGCCTTGCGTGAAAAACTGTTTTTT.

The sample holds a few counts of this clonotype. This chain links TRBV27 with TRBJ2-1; 7 bases are a match to TRBD2. CDR3 size: 15 residues. Per germline, CDR1 MNHEY and CDR2 SMNVEV (reference sequence). Unmatched junction bases numbered 13, after V lost 6 bases and J lost 8 bases. The DNA for the CDR3 is TGTGCCAGCAGCCCCCCGAGTGCGGGAGAGGATGAGCAGTTCTTC. Its protein product is CASSPPSAGEDEQFF.

The genes are TRBV12-3 or TRBV12-4 and TRBJ2-3, with TRBD1 identical over 12 bases. The V gene end was trimmed by 5 bases and the J gene end by 12 bases; junction bases not matched to a gene: 12. This CDR3 contains 15 residues. This CDR3 is CASSHRDRGQWGQYF. CDR3 nucleotide sequence: TGTGCCAGCAGTCACCGGGACAGGGGGCAGTGGGGTCAGTATTTT.